This T cell receptor (beta chain) was identified in a study of T cells after yellow fever vaccination. Whole-study findings and limits: The booster response re-showed most primary clones: over 95% CD4, around 87% CD8.

The table lists this clonotype with a few counts. Its antigen is undetermined. There are 12 residues in the CDR3. Between the trimmed V and J ends, which lost 2 bases and 5 bases, there was a span of 6 bases. Germline CDR1 reads MGHDK; CDR2 reads SYGVNS. TCRdb reprocessed the 5' RACE reads with MiXCR, giving one entry per CDR3 protein. Among under 600,000 distinct CDR3 sequences listed, roughly 13% were seen once. This clonotype was obtained from a man aged 30 to 45 who received the YFV17D yellow fever vaccine. The sequencing here drew on PBMCs, taken on the day of the yellow fever booster vaccination. The chain recombines TRBV25-1 with TRBJ1-1; the D gene is possibly TRBD1 (6 bases). CDR3 sequence reads: CASSEQGTEAFF. CDR3 bases: TGTGCCAGCAGTGAACAGGGGACTGAAGCTTTCTTT. Supplemented by reference TRBV25-1 and TRBJ1-1, the full variable domain reads EADIYQTPRYLVIGTGKKITLECSQTMGHDKMYWYQQDPGMELHLIHYSYGVNSTEKGDLSSESTVSRIRTEHFPLTLESARPSHTSQYLCASSEQGTEAFFGQGTRLTVV.